The 25 T cell receptor beta chains below come from one sample, sequenced in a study of CD8 T cells in Susac syndrome. An input of about 0.45 to 1 ug of RNA was subjected to reverse transcription using random hexamers. TCRdb ran MiXCR on the immunoSEQ multiplex PCR reads and lists one entry per CDR3 protein. The sample lists around 140,000 distinct CDR3 sequences, around 95% seen once, with around 0.15% in the top ten. Sequencing input: CD4+ T cells from PBMCs. These receptors were taken from a human donor with Susac syndrome.

This rearrangement joins TRBV29-1 to TRBJ1-2; D possibly corresponds to TRBD1 (6 bases). This CDR3 contains 14 residues. Germline values: CDR1 SQVTM, CDR2 ANQGSEA. Deletions cut 0 bases from V and 8 bases from J, with 16 bases between. CDR3 sequence: CSVEDLSTGRGYTF. The CDR3 bases are TGCAGCGTTGAAGATCTGTCGACAGGACGAGGCTACACCTTC.

The chain is built from TRBV30 and TRBJ1-5, with TRBD1 as a possible D gene (6 bases). The CDR3 loop spans 13 amino acids. Germline CDR1 is GTSNPN and CDR2 is SVGIG (reference sequence). Trimming removed 3 bases at V and 3 bases at J, with 9 bases between. CDR3 region: CAWRGQYNQPQHF. In nucleotides, the CDR3 is TGTGCCTGGAGAGGACAGTACAATCAGCCCCAGCATTTT.

The CDR3 DNA reads as TGTGCCAGCAGCGGAACGATAGGAAACACCATATATTTT. It is translated as CASSGTIGNTIYF. The J gene is TRBJ1-3, the V gene TRBV9; no clear D. Between the trimmed V and J ends, which lost 3 bases and 4 bases, there was a span of 8 bases. CDR1 and CDR2 (germline): SGDLS, YYNGEE. The CDR3 has 13 amino acids.

J is TRBJ2-5 and V is TRBV20-1, with 8 positions matching TRBD1. The V and J ends lost 6 bases and 4 bases, in that order; junction bases with no gene match: 16. Per the germline V gene, CDR1 is DFQATT and CDR2 is SNEGSKA (reference sequence). This CDR3 region has 16 residues. CDR3 in amino acids: CSAPRMGVTGGETQYF. CDR3 bases: TGCAGTGCCCCCCGGATGGGGGTTACAGGGGGAGAGACCCAGTACTTC.

This chain connects TRBV7-3 to TRBJ2-3; 9 positions match TRBD2. This CDR3 is 14 amino acids long. Trimming at V came to 5 bases and at J to 2 bases, leaving 2 bases not matched to a gene. Germline V lookup: CDR1 SGHTA, CDR2 FQGTGA. CDR3 bases: TGTGCCAGCAGCCAGCGGGGGGACACAGATACGCAGTATTTT. Residues: CASSQRGDTDTQYF.

The V and J genes are TRBV5-4 and TRBJ2-7; either TRBD1 or TRBD2 may fit D (5 bases each). V shed 4 bases and J shed 5 bases, with 16 bases lying between them. Germline CDR1 and CDR2: SGHNT and YYREEE (reference sequence). The CDR3 has 14 amino acids. The CDR3 nucleotides read TGTGCCAGCAGCATCGGGACCTACTCTGACGAGCAGTACTTC. It codes for CASSIGTYSDEQYF.

The chain employs TRBV6-5 and TRBJ2-7, with 7 bases that match TRBD2. The CDR3 sequence is 14 residues long. Trimming took 8 bases from V and 0 from J; bases not matched to a gene: 7. The germline V gene has CDR1 MNHEY and CDR2 SVGAGI. The CDR3 sequence is CASQPTSTSYEQYF. The CDR3 bases are TGTGCCAGCCAACCGACTAGCACCTCCTACGAGCAGTACTTC.

V usage is TRBV29-1 and J usage is TRBJ2-1; TRBD1 is a possible D gene (5 bases). V dropped 6 bases and J dropped 4 bases, with 13 bases sitting between them. The CDR3 runs 13 residues. Germline assignment: CDR1 SQVTM and CDR2 ANQGSEA. CDR3 DNA: TGCAGCGTCCAGGGAAGGGCGTACAATGAGCAGTTCTTC. Its protein is CSVQGRAYNEQFF.

This clonotype was seen just once. This sequence joins TRBV4-1 and TRBJ1-1, with TRBD1 as a possible D gene (5 bases). The CDR3 spans 16 residues. CDR1 and CDR2 from the germline V gene are MGHRA and YSYEKL. Trimming took off 3 bases at V and 1 base at J, with 15 bases between the two ends. CDR3 loop: CASSHTSGTENTEAFF. DNA for the CDR3: TGCGCCAGCAGCCATACATCCGGGACGGAGAACACTGAAGCTTTCTTT.

The chain has TRBV23-1 and TRBJ2-1, with D maybe TRBD1 (6 bases). TRBV23-1 is placed among ORFs of uncertain function. Trimming cost V 4 bases and J 5 bases, with 21 bases left between them. The CDR3 length is 17 residues. The CDR3, as DNA: TGCGCCAGCAGTCCACGGGTCTGTAGGGGGTCCCACAATGAGCAGTTCTTC. Amino acids: CASSPRVCRGSHNEQFF.

The gene calls are TRBV29-1 and TRBJ1-2; the D gene is possibly TRBD1 (6 bases). This CDR3 spans 12 amino acids. Trimming took 4 bases from V and 2 from J, leaving 8 bases between them. CDR1 and CDR2 (germline): SQVTM, ANQGSEA. The DNA for the CDR3 is TGCAGCGTTGTACAGGGAAACTATGGCTACACCTTC. Its protein is CSVVQGNYGYTF.

This sequence joins TRBV20-1 and TRBJ2-1; 14 nucleotides align to TRBD2. Germline-derived CDR1 and CDR2 are DFQATT and SNEGSKA (reference sequence). The length of the CDR3 is 17 residues. The V gene end was trimmed by 3 bases and the J gene end by 2 bases; junction bases not matched to a gene: 6. CDR3 DNA: TGCAGTGCTAGTCGGACTAGCGGGGGGAGGACCTACAATGAGCAGTTCTTC. Translated: CSASRTSGGRTYNEQFF.

The chain carries TRBV7-9 and TRBJ1-1; 7 bases are a match to TRBD1. Germline-derived CDR1 and CDR2 are SEHNR and FQNEAQ (reference sequence). The CDR3 sequence is 15 residues long. J lost 1 base, V lost 8 bases, and 10 bases had no gene match. The CDR3 bases are TGTGCCAGCTGCCGAGGGGAGGGGGCGAACACTGAAGCTTTCTTT. Amino acids: CASCRGEGANTEAFF. Full variable domain (rest looked up from reference TRBV7-9 and TRBJ1-1): DTGVSQNPRHKITKRGQNVTFRCDPISEHNRLYWYRQTLGQGPEFLTYFQNEAQLEKSRLLSDRFSAERPKGSFSTLEIQRTEQGDSAMYLCASCRGEGANTEAFFGQGTRLTVV.

This chain links TRBV12-3 or TRBV12-4 with TRBJ2-1; 8 bases are a match to TRBD2. The CDR3 covers 13 residues. The V gene end was trimmed by 6 bases and the J gene end by 10 bases; junction bases not matched to a gene: 8. The CDR3 loop reads CASSPGLAGEQFF. The DNA for the CDR3 is TGTGCCAGCAGCCCTGGACTAGCCGGCGAGCAGTTCTTC.

The rearrangement joins TRBV30 to TRBJ2-2; D perhaps matches TRBD1 (6 bases). Germline values: CDR1 GTSNPN, CDR2 SVGIG (reference sequence). V was shortened by 3 bases and J by 3 bases, with 14 bases between the two germline ends. The CDR3 is 15 residues long. The CDR3 loop reads CAWRVPGADTGELFF. The CDR3 nucleotides are TGTGCCTGGAGGGTCCCAGGGGCTGACACCGGGGAGCTGTTTTTT.

The chain uses TRBV2 and TRBJ1-1; 7 nucleotides align to TRBD1. V shed 8 bases and J 1 base; nucleotides not matched to a gene: 4. From germline, CDR1 is SNHLY and CDR2 FYNNEI. This CDR3 spans 13 amino acids. The CDR3 bases are TGTGCCAGCGAGGGACAGCCGAACACTGAAGCTTTCTTT. This gives the protein CASEGQPNTEAFF.

This clonotype came up a few times. In nucleotides, the CDR3 is TGTGCCAGCACCCCGCGGACGGCAATAACAGATACGCAGTATTTT. Its protein product is CASTPRTAITDTQYF. The genes are TRBV6-1 and TRBJ2-3, with D unclear. The germline gives CDR1 MNHNS, CDR2 SASEGT. V gave up 7 bases and J gave up 3 bases, with 17 bases separating them. CDR3 length equals 15 residues.

The chain links TRBV20-1 to TRBJ1-2; possible D gene TRBD1, 5 bases. Trimming shortened V by 4 bases and J by 5 bases, and 14 bases separated the two germline ends. Germline V CDR1 and CDR2: DFQATT, SNEGSKA (reference sequence). CDR3 length: 13 amino acids. The CDR3 nucleotides read TGCAGTGCTAAACCCACCAGGGAGTATGGCTACACCTTC. Amino acids: CSAKPTREYGYTF.

This rearrangement joins TRBV7-9 to TRBJ1-1; tentatively, D is TRBD1 (5 bases). The CDR3 has 16 amino acids. The V end lost 1 base, the J end lost 4 bases, and 16 bases lay between the germline ends. The germline gives CDR1 SEHNR, CDR2 FQNEAQ (reference sequence). CDR3 amino acids: CASSLDVQGLGTEAFF. As DNA, the CDR3 is TGTGCCAGCAGCTTAGATGTCCAGGGCTTGGGCACTGAAGCTTTCTTT. The full variable domain, in which reference TRBV7-9 and TRBJ1-1 provide the parts outside the CDR3, is DTGVSQNPRHKITKRGQNVTFRCDPISEHNRLYWYRQTLGQGPEFLTYFQNEAQLEKSRLLSDRFSAERPKGSFSTLEIQRTEQGDSAMYLCASSLDVQGLGTEAFFGQGTRLTVV.

The V gene is TRBV9, the J gene TRBJ2-4; D unresolved. With 3 bases removed from V and 3 bases from J, the gap between germline ends came to 10 bases. The CDR3 is 14 amino acids. The germline V gene has CDR1 SGDLS and CDR2 YYNGEE. The CDR3 loop reads CASSEPLGKNIQYF. CDR3 nucleotide sequence: TGTGCCAGCAGCGAGCCCCTCGGCAAAAACATTCAGTACTTC.

This clonotype was observed once. This chain links TRBV4-1 with TRBJ2-2, with D hard to call. Germline V gene lookup returns CDR1 MGHRA and CDR2 YSYEKL. V lost 1 base, J lost 7 bases, and 10 bases lay in between. CDR3 length: 14 amino acids. CDR3 protein: CASSQAGLVGELFF. The CDR3 nucleotides read TGCGCCAGCAGCCAAGCTGGTCTGGTCGGGGAGCTGTTTTTT.

Turning to this clonotype: The junction and the germline gene differ at one end; a read error may be behind it. V usage is TRBV18 and J usage is TRBJ2-1, with D perhaps TRBD2 (6 bases). The CDR3 consists of 17 residues. Germline assignment: CDR1 KGHSH and CDR2 LQKENI. The CDR3 spells CASSPPGLRSSYNEQFF. The DNA for the CDR3 is TGTGCCAGCTCGCCACCGGGACTTCGGAGCTCCTACAATGAGCAGTTCTTC.

The CDR3, as DNA: TGTGCCAGCAGGGCCGGGACAGGGGGCGAGGGCACTGAAGCTTTCTTT. Encoded protein: CASRAGTGGEGTEAFF. The chain recombines TRBV2 with TRBJ1-1; TRBD1 matches 12 bases. The V segment lost 6 bases and the J segment 4 bases; nucleotides outside the gene matches: 9. The CDR3 is 16 residues long. The germline gives CDR1 SNHLY, CDR2 FYNNEI.

J is TRBJ2-7 and V is TRBV6-2 or TRBV6-3; no clear D. The germline CDR1 and CDR2 sequences are MNHEY and SVGEGT. CDR3 length: 15 amino acids. V was cut by 0 bases and J by 0 bases, with 9 bases left in between. In DNA form, the CDR3 reads TGTGCCAGCAGTTACTCGGCCAGCCGCTCCTACGAGCAGTACTTC. This codes for CASSYSASRSYEQYF.

The CDR3 bases are TGTGCCTGGAGTGTTAAGGGACGGGCCGTGAACACTGAAGCTTTCTTT. Translation: CAWSVKGRAVNTEAFF. This chain connects TRBV30 to TRBJ1-1; maybe TRBD1 (5 bases). Germline assignment: CDR1 GTSNPN and CDR2 SVGIG (reference sequence). Trimming pared 0 bases from V and 0 bases from J, leaving 14 bases between. The CDR3 extends over 16 amino acids.